This TCR beta chain was identified during a study of blood T cell repertoires in COVID-19 (dated by TCRdb to the early 2020s). Regarding the study in general: Samples covering the acute and convalescent phases of COVID-19 were provided by collaborators in the United States, Italy and Spain. Nearly every sample came with metadata listing a de-identified subject ID, COVID-19 status, age in years and sex. The samples were drawn from the first 160 participants of the ongoing ImmuneRACE study and from under 1,500 subjects provided by 6 global collaborators. The dataset comprised deeply sampled blood TCRbeta repertoires from subjects exposed to, actively infected with, or recovered from COVID-19. A freely available public database, intended as a resource for researchers studying the immune response to SARS-CoV-2, is where the repertoires were released. Where available, HLA class I and class II types were taken from metadata supplied by the sample provider and were not determined by assay-based typing. The material from the prospective study consisted of cDNA or gDNA derived from T cells, B-cell-depleted T cells, or PBMCs. Broader findings and caveats from the paper: How much clinical and demographic metadata was included differed by source and by participant, and the metadata was provided uncurated.

TCRbeta CDR3 regions were amplified from genomic DNA using the immunoSEQ Assay, a bias-controlled multiplex PCR. The study's own analysis went as follows. The number of nucleated cells in each sample was estimated by amplification of reference gene primers within the assay. To quantify the absolute abundance of each unique TCRbeta CDR3 rearrangement, sequence reads were collapsed and filtered. For each sample, productive Simpson clonality was calculated as the square root of Simpson's diversity index over productive rearrangements. Not all clones reach the TCRdb copy of this immuneACCESS table, which keeps in-frame sequences only. Checked studies attribute under half of the gap to unresolved V genes and leave the rest unexplained. That table gives V, J and clone size, and the DNA gave D and trimming. This sample lists 80,000 to 100,000 clones; more than 90% were detected once. About 4.5% of the sample lies in the top ten.

In the germline V gene (reference sequence), CDR1 corresponds to SEHNR and CDR2 to FQNEAQ. The junction shows trimming of 5 bases on V and 5 bases on J, plus 13 bases between the germline ends. From the cysteine up to the phenylalanine, the CDR3 has a length of 13 residues. Only the CDR3 region is kept as DNA, spanning 39 bases read in frame from base 1. Collaborating institutions collected whole blood in K2EDTA tubes following their own protocols. Collaborator samples were shipped for TCRbeta analysis as frozen whole blood, isolated PBMCs, or DNA extracted from either sample type. This clone was picked up a small number of times. It lacks a known antigen. The input lacks base qualities; no much larger clone sits a single base away.

The clonotype originates from a human donor with active COVID-19. The donor label of this sample is uncertain. The chain uses TRBV7-9 and TRBJ2-7; D gene: possibly TRBD1, on 6 matching bases. The sequenced sample consisted of peripheral blood. The CDR3 sequence is CASSRDTEHEQYF. The DNA is as follows: TGTGCCAGCAGCCGGGACACGGAACACGAGCAGTACTTC.